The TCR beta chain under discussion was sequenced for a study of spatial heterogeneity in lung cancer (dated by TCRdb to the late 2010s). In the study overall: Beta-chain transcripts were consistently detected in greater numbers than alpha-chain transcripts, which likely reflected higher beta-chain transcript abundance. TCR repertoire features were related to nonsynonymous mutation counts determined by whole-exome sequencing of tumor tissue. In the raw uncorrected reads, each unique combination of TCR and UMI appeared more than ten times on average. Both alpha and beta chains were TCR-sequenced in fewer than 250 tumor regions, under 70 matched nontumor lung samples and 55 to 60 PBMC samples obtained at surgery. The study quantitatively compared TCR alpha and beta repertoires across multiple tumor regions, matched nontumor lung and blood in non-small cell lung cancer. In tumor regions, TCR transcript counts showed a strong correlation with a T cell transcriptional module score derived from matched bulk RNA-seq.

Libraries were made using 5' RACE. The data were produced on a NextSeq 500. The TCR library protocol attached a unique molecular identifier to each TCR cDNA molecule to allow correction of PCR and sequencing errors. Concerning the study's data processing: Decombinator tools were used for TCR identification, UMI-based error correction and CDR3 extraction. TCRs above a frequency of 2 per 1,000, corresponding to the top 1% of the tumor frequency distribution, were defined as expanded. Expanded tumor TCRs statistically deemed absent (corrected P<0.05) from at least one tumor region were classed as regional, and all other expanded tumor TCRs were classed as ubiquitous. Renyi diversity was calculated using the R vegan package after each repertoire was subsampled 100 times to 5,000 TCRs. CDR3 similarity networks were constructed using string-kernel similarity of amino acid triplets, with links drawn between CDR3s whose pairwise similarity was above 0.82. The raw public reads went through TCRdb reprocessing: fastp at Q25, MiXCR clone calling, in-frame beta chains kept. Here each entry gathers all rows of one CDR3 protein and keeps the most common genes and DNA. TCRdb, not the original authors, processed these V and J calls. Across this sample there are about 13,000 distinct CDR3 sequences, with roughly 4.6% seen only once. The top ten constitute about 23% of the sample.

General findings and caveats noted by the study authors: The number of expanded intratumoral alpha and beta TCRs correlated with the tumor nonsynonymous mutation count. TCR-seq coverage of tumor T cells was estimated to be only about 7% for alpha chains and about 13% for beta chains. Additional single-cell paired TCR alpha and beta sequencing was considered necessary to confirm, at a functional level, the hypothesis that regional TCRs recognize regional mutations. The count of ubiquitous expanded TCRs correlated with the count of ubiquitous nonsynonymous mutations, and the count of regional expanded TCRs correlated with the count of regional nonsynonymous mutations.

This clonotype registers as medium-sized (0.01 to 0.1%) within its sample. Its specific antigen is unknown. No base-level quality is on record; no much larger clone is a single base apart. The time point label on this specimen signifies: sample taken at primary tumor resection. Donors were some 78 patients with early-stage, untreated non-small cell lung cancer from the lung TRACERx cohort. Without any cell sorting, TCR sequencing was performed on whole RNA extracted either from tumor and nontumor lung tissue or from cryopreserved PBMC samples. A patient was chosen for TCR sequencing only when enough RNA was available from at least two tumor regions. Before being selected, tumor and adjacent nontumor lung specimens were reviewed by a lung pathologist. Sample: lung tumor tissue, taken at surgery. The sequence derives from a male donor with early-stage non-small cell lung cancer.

CDR3 loop: CASSPGYTEAFF. The DNA is as follows: TGCGCCAGCAGCCCAGGGTACACTGAAGCTTTCTTT. The receptor chain draws on TRBV5-1 and TRBJ1-1; the D gene is perhaps TRBD1, from 5 matching bases. The germline V gene provides CDR1 SGHRS and CDR2 YFSETQ. V was cut back by 4 bases and J by 3 bases, leaving a gap of 7 bases between them. From its cysteine to its phenylalanine, the CDR3 spans 12 amino acids. Solely the CDR3 DNA is kept, with 36 bases framed from the first base.